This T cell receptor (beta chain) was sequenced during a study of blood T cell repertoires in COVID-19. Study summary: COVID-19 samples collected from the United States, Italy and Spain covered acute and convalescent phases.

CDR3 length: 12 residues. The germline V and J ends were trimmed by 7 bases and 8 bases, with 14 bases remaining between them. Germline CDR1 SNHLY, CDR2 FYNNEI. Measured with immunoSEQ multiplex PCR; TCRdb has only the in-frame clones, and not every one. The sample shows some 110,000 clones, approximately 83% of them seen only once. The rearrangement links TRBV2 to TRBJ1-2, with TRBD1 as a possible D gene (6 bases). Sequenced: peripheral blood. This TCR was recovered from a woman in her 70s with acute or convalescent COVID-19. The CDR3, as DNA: TGTGCCAGCAACACAGGGATGGGAGGCTACACCTTC. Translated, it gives CASNTGMGGYTF.